Listed below are T cell receptor beta chains from one sample, sequenced in a study of human CD4 T cells and Enterobacteriaceae. Clones were read by immunoSEQ multiplex PCR, and TCRdb kept only the in-frame ones, dropping some. The sample records some 30,000 clones, around 80% being singletons. The sequenced material came from memory CD4+ T cells from blood. These receptors all come from a human donor in good health. Each CDR3 is given with its conserved first and last residue. D genes are given only for firm matches. The size of a clone is reported for some rows only, either as once, few or many, or as a class for expanded clones.

DNA,CDR3,J,V,D,size
TGTGCCAGCAGTTTATCGGGGGACAAGACAGGGTGGTACGAGCAGTACTTC,CASSLSGDKTGWYEQYF,TRBJ2-7,TRBV27,TRBD1,-
TGTGCCAGCAGTATCTCACAGGGCTCGGGAAACACCATATATTTT,CASSISQGSGNTIYF,TRBJ1-3,TRBV6-1,-,-
TGTGCCAGCAGCTGGTGGGGGACTAGCGGTTTGGGGTTCTTC,CASSWWGTSGLGFF,TRBJ2-1,TRBV5-6,TRBD2,once
TGTGTCAGAAGCGAACAGGGGGCGCAGGATGGCTACACCTTC,CVRSEQGAQDGYTF,TRBJ1-2,TRBV7-5,-,-
TGCAGCGTTCAAGGGCTGGGCGGGAGCAACCACGAGCAGTACTTC,CSVQGLGGSNHEQYF,TRBJ2-7,TRBV29-1,TRBD2,-
TGTGCCATCAGTGAGGAGGGGAGACGCACAGATACGCAGTATTTT,CAISEEGRRTDTQYF,TRBJ2-3,TRBV10-3,-,-
TGTGCCACTGGACAGGGGATCTACGAGCAGTACTTC,CATGQGIYEQYF,TRBJ2-7,TRBV19,TRBD1,-
TGTGCTAGTGGTTTGGTCAGCGGGAGCGTGCCCTACGAGCAGTACTTC,CASGLVSGSVPYEQYF,TRBJ2-7,TRBV12-5,TRBD2,-
TGTGCCAGAAGCTGGCAAGAAAAAGTCACAGGGGGATTAGCCTACACTGAAGCTTTCTTT,CARSWQEKVTGGLAYTEAFF,TRBJ1-1,TRBV5-3,TRBD1,once
TGTGCCAGCAGCGGGAGTGGACAGGGAAGGGAAAAACTGTTTTTT,CASSGSGQGREKLFF,TRBJ1-4,TRBV9,TRBD1,-
TGTGCCAGCAGTGAAAGTGGGAGTAGCGACAATGAGCAGTTCTTC,CASSESGSSDNEQFF,TRBJ2-1,TRBV25-1,-,-